This T cell receptor (beta chain) derives from a study of blood T cell repertoires in COVID-19. About the research overall: The United States, Italy and Spain provided the acute and convalescent COVID-19 samples. The analysed material was cDNA or gDNA that came from T cells, B-cell-depleted T cells, or PBMCs.

Seattle enrolled patients during active infection and tracked them longitudinally. The sample holds one count of this clone. In the authors' methods: The authors estimated nucleated cell counts from reference gene primer amplification. Method: immunoSEQ multiplex PCR; TCRdb's copy keeps in-frame clones and lacks some. The V and J calls and clone size were taken over from that table, and D and trimming were inferred from the DNA. The sample consists of over 70,000 clones, approximately 80% of them appearing once. The CDR3 contains 15 residues. Deletions cut 6 bases from V and 3 bases from J, with 15 bases between. Germline CDR1 reads MNHEY; CDR2 reads SMNVEV (reference sequence).

The source material was peripheral blood. The chain couples TRBV27 to TRBJ2-1, with D perhaps TRBD2 (5 bases). This sequence was found in a man younger than 45 with COVID-19, enrolled during active disease. The CDR3 spells CASSLGGSGYNEQFF. CDR3 DNA: TGTGCCAGCAGCCTAGGTGGGAGTGGCTACAATGAGCAGTTCTTC.